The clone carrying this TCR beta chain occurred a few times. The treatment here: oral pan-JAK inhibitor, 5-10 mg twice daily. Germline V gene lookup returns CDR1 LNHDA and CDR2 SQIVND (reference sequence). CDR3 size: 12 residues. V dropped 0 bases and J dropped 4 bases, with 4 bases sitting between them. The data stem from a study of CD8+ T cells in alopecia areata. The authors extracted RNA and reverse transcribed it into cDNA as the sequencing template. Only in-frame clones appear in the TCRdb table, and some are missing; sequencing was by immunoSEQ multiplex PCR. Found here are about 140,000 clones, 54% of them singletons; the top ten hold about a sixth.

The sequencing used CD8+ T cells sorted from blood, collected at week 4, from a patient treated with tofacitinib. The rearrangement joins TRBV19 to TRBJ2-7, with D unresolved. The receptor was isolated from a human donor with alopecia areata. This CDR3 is CASSIDGYEQYF. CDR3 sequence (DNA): TGTGCCAGTAGTATAGACGGTTACGAGCAGTACTTC.